The T cell receptor (beta chain) under discussion was sequenced for a study of technical replicates of blood from a handful of donors. Measured with immunoSEQ multiplex PCR; TCRdb has only the in-frame clones, and not every one. The table lists tens of thousands of clones, approximately 94% of them singletons. The CDR3 totals 17 residues. Germline assignment: CDR1 MNHEY and CDR2 SMNVEV (reference sequence). Trimming removed 1 base from V and 0 bases from J; junction bases left unmatched: 6. What was sequenced was T cells isolated from PBMCs. V and J are TRBV27 and TRBJ1-2; 9 bases agree with TRBD1. The sequence was obtained from a human donor in good health. CDR3 residues: CASSLFTDRGANYGYTF. The CDR3 DNA follows: TGTGCCAGCAGTTTATTCACCGACAGGGGGGCTAACTATGGCTACACCTTC.